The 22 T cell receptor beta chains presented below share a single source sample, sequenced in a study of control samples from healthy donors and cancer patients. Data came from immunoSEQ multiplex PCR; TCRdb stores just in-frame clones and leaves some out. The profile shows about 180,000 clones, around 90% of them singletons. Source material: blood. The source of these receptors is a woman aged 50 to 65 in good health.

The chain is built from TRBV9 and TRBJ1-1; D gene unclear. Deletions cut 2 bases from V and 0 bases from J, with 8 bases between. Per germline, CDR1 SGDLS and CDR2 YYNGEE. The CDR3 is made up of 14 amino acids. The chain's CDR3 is CASSVSGMNTEAFF. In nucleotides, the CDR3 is TGTGCCAGCAGCGTGAGCGGCATGAACACTGAAGCTTTCTTT.

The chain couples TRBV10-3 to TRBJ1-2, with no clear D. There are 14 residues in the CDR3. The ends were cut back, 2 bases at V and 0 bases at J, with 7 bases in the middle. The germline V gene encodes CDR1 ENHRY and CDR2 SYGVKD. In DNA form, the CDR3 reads TGTGCCATCAGTGAGGGTACAGCTAACTATGGCTACACCTTC. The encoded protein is CAISEGTANYGYTF.

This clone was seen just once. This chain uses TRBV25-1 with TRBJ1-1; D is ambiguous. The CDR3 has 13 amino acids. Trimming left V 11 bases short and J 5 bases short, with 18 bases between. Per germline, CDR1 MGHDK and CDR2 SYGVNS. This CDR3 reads CARVPRTGTEAFF. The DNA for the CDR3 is TGTGCCCGTGTCCCCCGGACGGGGACTGAAGCTTTCTTT.

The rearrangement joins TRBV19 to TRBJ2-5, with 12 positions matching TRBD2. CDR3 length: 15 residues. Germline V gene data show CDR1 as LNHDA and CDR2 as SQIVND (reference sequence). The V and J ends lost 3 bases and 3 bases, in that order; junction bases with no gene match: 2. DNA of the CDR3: TGTGCCAGTAGTATCGGACTAGCGGGAAAAGAGACCCAGTACTTC. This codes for CASSIGLAGKETQYF. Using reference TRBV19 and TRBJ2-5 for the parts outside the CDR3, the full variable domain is DGGITQSPKYLFRKEGQNVTLSCEQNLNHDAMYWYRQDPGQGLRLIYYSQIVNDFQKGDIAEGYSVSREKKESFPLTVTSAQKNPTAFYLCASSIGLAGKETQYFGPGTRLLVL.

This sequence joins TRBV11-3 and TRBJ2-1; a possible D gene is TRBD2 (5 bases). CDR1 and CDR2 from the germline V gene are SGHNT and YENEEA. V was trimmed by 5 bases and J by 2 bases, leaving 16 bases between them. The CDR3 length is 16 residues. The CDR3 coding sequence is TGTGCCAGCAGCCCCCACGGGATGAAGGCCTACAATGAGCAGTTCTTC. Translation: CASSPHGMKAYNEQFF.

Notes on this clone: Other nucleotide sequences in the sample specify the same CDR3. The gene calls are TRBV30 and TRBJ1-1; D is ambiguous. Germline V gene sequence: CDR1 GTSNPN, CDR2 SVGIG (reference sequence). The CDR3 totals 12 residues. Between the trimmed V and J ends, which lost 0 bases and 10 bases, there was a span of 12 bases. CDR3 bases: TGTGCCTGGAGTGTGGGGTGGTTCACAGCTTTCTTT. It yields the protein CAWSVGWFTAFF.

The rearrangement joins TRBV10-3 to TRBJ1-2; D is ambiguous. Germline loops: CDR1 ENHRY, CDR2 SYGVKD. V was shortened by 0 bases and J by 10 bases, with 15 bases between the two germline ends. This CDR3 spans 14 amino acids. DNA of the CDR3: TGTGCCATCAGTGAGTCGAATCGGGAGCTCGCCTACACCTTC. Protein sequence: CAISESNRELAYTF.

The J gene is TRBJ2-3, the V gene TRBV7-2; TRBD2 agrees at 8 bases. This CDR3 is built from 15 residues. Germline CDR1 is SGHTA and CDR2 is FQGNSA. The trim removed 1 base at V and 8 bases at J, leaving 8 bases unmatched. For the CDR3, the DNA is TGTGCCAGCAGCTTAGGGGGCAGCGGGAGTGGTACGCAGTATTTT. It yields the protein CASSLGGSGSGTQYF.

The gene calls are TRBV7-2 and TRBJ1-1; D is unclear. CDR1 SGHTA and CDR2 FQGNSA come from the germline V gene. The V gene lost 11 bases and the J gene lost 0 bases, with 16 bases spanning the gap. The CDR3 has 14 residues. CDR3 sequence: CASRADIMNTEAFF. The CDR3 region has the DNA TGTGCCTCCCGGGCAGATATTATGAACACTGAAGCTTTCTTT. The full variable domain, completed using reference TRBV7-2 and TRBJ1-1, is GAGVSQSPSNKVTEKGKDVELRCDPISGHTALYWYRQSLGQGLEFLIYFQGNSAPDKSGLPSDRFSAERTGGSVSTLTIQRTQQEDSAVYLCASRADIMNTEAFFGQGTRLTVV.

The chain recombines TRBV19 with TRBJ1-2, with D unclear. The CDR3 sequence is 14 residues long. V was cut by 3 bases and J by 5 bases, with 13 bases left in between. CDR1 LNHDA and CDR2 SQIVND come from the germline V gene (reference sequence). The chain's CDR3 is CASSIPGNFYGYTF. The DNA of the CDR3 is TGTGCCAGTAGTATTCCAGGAAACTTTTATGGCTACACCTTC.

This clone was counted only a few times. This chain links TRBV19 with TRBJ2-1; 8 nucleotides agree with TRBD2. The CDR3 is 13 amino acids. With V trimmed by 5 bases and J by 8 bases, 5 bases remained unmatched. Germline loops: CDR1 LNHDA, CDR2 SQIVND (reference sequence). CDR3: CASSFRGGDEQFF. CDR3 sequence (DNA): TGTGCCAGTAGTTTCCGGGGGGGCGATGAGCAGTTCTTC.

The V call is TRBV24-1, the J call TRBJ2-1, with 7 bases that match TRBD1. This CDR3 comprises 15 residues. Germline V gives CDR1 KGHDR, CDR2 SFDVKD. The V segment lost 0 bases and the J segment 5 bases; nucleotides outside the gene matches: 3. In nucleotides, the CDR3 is TGTGCCACCAGTGATTTGGACAGGGTGAACAATGAGCAGTTCTTC. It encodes CATSDLDRVNNEQFF.

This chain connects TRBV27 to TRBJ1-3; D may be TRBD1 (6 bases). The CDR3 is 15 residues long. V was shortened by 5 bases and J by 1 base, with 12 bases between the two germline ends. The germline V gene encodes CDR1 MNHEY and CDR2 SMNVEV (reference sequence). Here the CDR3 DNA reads TGTGCCAGCAGTAACCTAGGGGGATCTGGAAACACCATATATTTT. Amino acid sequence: CASSNLGGSGNTIYF.

CDR3 region: CSVERNTEAFF. The DNA of the CDR3 is TGCAGCGTTGAGCGAAACACTGAAGCTTTCTTT. V is TRBV29-1 and J is TRBJ1-1; D unresolved. CDR3 size: 11 residues. The germline V and J ends were trimmed by 3 bases and 2 bases, with 4 bases remaining between them. Per the germline V gene, CDR1 is SQVTM and CDR2 is ANQGSEA.

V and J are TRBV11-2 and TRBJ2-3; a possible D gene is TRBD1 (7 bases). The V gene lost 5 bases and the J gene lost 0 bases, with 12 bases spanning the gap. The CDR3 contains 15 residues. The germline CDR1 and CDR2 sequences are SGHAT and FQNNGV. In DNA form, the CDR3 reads TGTGCCAGCAGCCCAGGGGGGCCTAGCACAGATACGCAGTATTTT. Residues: CASSPGGPSTDTQYF.

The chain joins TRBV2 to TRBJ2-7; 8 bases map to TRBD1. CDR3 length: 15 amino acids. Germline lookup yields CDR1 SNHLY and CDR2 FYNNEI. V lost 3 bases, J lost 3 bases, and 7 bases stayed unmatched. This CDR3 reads CASSEVQGADYEQYF. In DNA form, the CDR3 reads TGTGCCAGCAGTGAGGTCCAGGGGGCCGACTACGAGCAGTACTTC.

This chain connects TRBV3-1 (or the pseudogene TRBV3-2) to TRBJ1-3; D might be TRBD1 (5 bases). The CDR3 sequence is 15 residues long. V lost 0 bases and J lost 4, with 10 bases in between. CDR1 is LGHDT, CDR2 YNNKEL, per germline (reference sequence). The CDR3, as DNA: TGTGCCAGCAGCCAAGATCTGTCAGGGGGAAACACCATATATTTT. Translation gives CASSQDLSGGNTIYF.

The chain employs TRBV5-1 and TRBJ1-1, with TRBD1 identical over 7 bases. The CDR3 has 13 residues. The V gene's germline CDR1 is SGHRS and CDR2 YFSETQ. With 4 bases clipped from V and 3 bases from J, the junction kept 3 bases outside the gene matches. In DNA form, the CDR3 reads TGCGCCAGCAGCCCTGGGACAGACACTGAAGCTTTCTTT. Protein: CASSPGTDTEAFF.

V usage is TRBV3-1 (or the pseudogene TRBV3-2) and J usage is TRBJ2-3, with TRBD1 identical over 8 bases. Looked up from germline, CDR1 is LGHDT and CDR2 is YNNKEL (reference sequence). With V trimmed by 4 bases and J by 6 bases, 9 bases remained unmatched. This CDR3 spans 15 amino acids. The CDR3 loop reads CASSPKVQGEDTQYF. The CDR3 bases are TGTGCCAGCAGCCCAAAAGTACAGGGGGAGGATACGCAGTATTTT.

CDR3 nucleotides: TGTGCCAGCATTCGGACAGGGGGCATCTATGGCTACACCTTC. This sequence encodes CASIRTGGIYGYTF. The chain is built from TRBV13 and TRBJ1-2, with 11 bases matching TRBD1. The CDR3 totals 14 residues. V lost 7 bases to trimming and J lost 4 bases; unmatched junction nucleotides: 5. Germline CDR1 and CDR2: PRHDT and FYEKMQ (reference sequence).

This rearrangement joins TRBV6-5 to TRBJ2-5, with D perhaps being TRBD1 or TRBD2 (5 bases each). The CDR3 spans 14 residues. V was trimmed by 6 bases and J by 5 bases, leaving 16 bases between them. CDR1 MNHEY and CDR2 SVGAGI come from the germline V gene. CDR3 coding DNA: TGTGCCAGCAGCTGGGGGAGAAAAGGGGAGACCCAGTACTTC. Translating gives CASSWGRKGETQYF.

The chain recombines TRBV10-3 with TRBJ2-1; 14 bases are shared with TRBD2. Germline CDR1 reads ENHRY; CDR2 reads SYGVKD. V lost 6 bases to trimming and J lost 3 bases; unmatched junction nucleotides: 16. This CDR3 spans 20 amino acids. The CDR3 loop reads CAISSTSGGASSKDYNEQFF. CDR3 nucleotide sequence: TGTGCCATCAGCTCGACTAGCGGGGGGGCATCCAGTAAGGACTACAATGAGCAGTTCTTC.